Shown below are 31 T cell receptor beta chains from a single sample sequenced in a study of blood T cell repertoires in COVID-19. Some clones are missing from TCRdb's copy, which holds only in-frame ones; the method was immunoSEQ multiplex PCR. The table has 140,000 to 150,000 clones, 80% seen once. Sequencing was done on a sample of peripheral blood. Receptor source: a man in his fifties or sixties with active or convalescent COVID-19.

V usage is TRBV7-9 and J usage is TRBJ2-1; D ambiguous. CDR1 is SEHNR, CDR2 FQNEAQ, per germline (reference sequence). This CDR3 comprises 15 residues. V was clipped by 4 bases and J by 0 bases, with 10 bases between them. The DNA of the CDR3 is TGTGCCAGCAGCTCTCAGGTCAGCTCCTACAATGAGCAGTTCTTC. Translation gives CASSSQVSSYNEQFF.

The chain carries TRBV30 and TRBJ2-7; the D gene is possibly TRBD1 (5 bases). The CDR3 runs to 12 residues. Trimming left V 2 bases short and J 5 bases short, with 10 bases between. Germline V gene data show CDR1 as GTSNPN and CDR2 as SVGIG (reference sequence). CDR3 sequence reads: CAWSKGLDEQYF. The DNA of the CDR3 is TGTGCCTGGAGTAAGGGGCTGGACGAGCAGTACTTC.

This clone was counted a few times. This chain connects TRBV7-9 to TRBJ1-2; D is unresolved. CDR3 length: 14 amino acids. Germline CDR1 reads SEHNR; CDR2 reads FQNEAQ (reference sequence). V was trimmed by 0 bases and J by 5 bases, leaving 10 bases between them. CDR3 in amino acids: CASSLAGSGYGYTF. CDR3 sequence (DNA): TGTGCCAGCAGCTTAGCAGGCTCCGGGTATGGCTACACCTTC.

In this sample, this clone turned up once. This chain connects TRBV7-2 to TRBJ2-3, with TRBD1 matching 9 bases. The germline CDR1 and CDR2 sequences are SGHTA and FQGNSA. This CDR3 is built from 15 residues. V dropped 5 bases and J dropped 3; count of bases not matched to a gene: 6. The CDR3 DNA follows: TGTGCCAGCAGCGCGGACAGGGGCAAGACAGATACGCAGTATTTT. It codes for CASSADRGKTDTQYF.

V is TRBV10-3 and J is TRBJ1-5, with 12 bases aligning to TRBD1. The CDR3 is 18 amino acids. The V and J ends lost 5 bases and 2 bases, in that order; junction bases with no gene match: 10. Germline assignment: CDR1 ENHRY and CDR2 SYGVKD. The CDR3, as DNA: TGTGCCATCAGTCCGGGACAGGGGGCTAAAAAGGGCAATCAGCCCCAGCATTTT. Its translation: CAISPGQGAKKGNQPQHF.

V usage is TRBV5-1 and J usage is TRBJ1-1, with 10 bases lining up with TRBD1. The junction had 6 bases not matched to a gene; V was cut back by 0 bases and J by 7 bases. This CDR3 contains 15 residues. CDR1 and CDR2 from the germline V gene are SGHRS and YFSETQ. The CDR3 nucleotides read TGCGCCAGCAGCTTGGGGGACAGGGGCCTGGGTGAAGCTTTCTTT. This gives the protein CASSLGDRGLGEAFF.

The chain recombines TRBV7-9 with TRBJ1-6; D ambiguous. The CDR3 is made up of 15 amino acids. V lost 0 bases and J lost 6, with 9 bases in between. Germline V CDR1 and CDR2: SEHNR, FQNEAQ (reference sequence). The CDR3 loop reads CASSLAADTNSPLHF. The CDR3 DNA sequence: TGTGCCAGCAGCTTAGCGGCAGACACTAATTCACCCCTCCACTTT.

This chain uses TRBV6-4 with TRBJ2-7, with D perhaps matching TRBD2 (6 bases). This CDR3 has 14 amino acids. The V and J ends lost 3 bases and 6 bases respectively, with 15 bases between them. Per germline, CDR1 MRHNA and CDR2 SNTAGT. This chain's CDR3 is CASSDRPGAGEQYF. The CDR3 region has the DNA TGTGCCAGCAGTGATCGTCCGGGAGCGGGCGAGCAGTACTTC.

V usage is TRBV7-6 and J usage is TRBJ2-2, with D possibly TRBD1 on 6 matching bases. Trimming removed 4 bases at V and 0 bases at J, with 12 bases between. The germline CDR1 and CDR2 sequences are SGHVS and FNYEAQ. The CDR3 loop spans 16 amino acids. The CDR3 loop is CASSSQQGSNTGELFF. For the CDR3, the DNA is TGTGCCAGCAGCTCCCAACAGGGATCGAACACCGGGGAGCTGTTTTTT.

V gene TRBV19 combines with J gene TRBJ1-2, with TRBD1 matching over 8 bases. Germline CDR1 reads LNHDA; CDR2 reads SQIVND (reference sequence). Trimming removed 10 bases from V and 6 bases from J; junction bases left unmatched: 10. This CDR3 contains 13 residues. CDR3 bases: TGTGCCATTCAGGGGGCGCTTGGAAATGGCTACACCTTC. Encoded protein: CAIQGALGNGYTF. Together with reference TRBV19 and TRBJ1-2, the CDR3 gives the full variable domain: DGGITQSPKYLFRKEGQNVTLSCEQNLNHDAMYWYRQDPGQGLRLIYYSQIVNDFQKGDIAEGYSVSREKKESFPLTVTSAQKNPTAFYLCAIQGALGNGYTFGSGTRLTVV.

The CDR3 DNA reads as TGTGCCAGCAGCGGAGGGACAGGGGTTTATGAAAAACTGTTTTTT. It encodes CASSGGTGVYEKLFF. The genes are TRBV5-6 and TRBJ1-4; 10 nucleotides agree with TRBD1. J was trimmed by 6 bases and V by 4 bases; bases with no gene match: 6. The CDR3 sequence is 15 residues long. From germline, CDR1 is SGHDT and CDR2 YYEEEE.

This chain joins TRBV9 and TRBJ2-1; 10 bases are a match to TRBD1. V was pared by 0 bases and J by 9 bases, with 9 bases of the junction left unmatched. Germline loops: CDR1 SGDLS, CDR2 YYNGEE. This CDR3 is 16 amino acids long. CDR3 nucleotide sequence: TGTGCCAGCAGCGTAGGTTCGGGACAGGGGATAAGTGAGCAGTTCTTC. Residues: CASSVGSGQGISEQFF.

The chain combines TRBV7-6 with TRBJ1-1; perhaps TRBD1 as D (6 bases). The CDR3 has 13 residues. The germline gives CDR1 SGHVS, CDR2 FNYEAQ. Trimming took off 4 bases at V and 6 bases at J, with 12 bases between the two ends. The CDR3 loop is CASSYLRQAEAFF. CDR3 DNA sequence: TGTGCCAGCAGCTACCTTCGACAGGCTGAAGCTTTCTTT.

V is TRBV5-6 and J is TRBJ2-3; the match to TRBD1 covers 7 bases. Germline V gene data show CDR1 as SGHDT and CDR2 as YYEEEE. The V and J ends lost 0 bases and 1 base, in that order; junction bases with no gene match: 2. This CDR3 comprises 15 residues. This CDR3 is CASSLGGGGTDTQYF. CDR3 DNA: TGTGCCAGCAGCTTGGGAGGGGGCGGCACAGATACGCAGTATTTT. Full variable domain (missing parts from reference TRBV5-6 and TRBJ2-3): DAGVTQSPTHLIKTRGQQVTLRCSPKSGHDTVSWYQQALGQGPQFIFQYYEEEERQRGNFPDRFSGHQFPNYSSELNVNALLLGDSALYLCASSLGGGGTDTQYFGPGTRLTVL.

V usage is TRBV6-6 and J usage is TRBJ1-2; D might be TRBD1 (6 bases). Looked up from germline, CDR1 is MNHNY and CDR2 is SVGAGI (reference sequence). This CDR3 has 15 residues. The ends were cut back, 0 bases at V and 8 bases at J, with 16 bases in the middle. The CDR3 region has the DNA TGTGCCAGCAGTTACTCTACAGGACAGTCTCCCGGCTACACCTTC. Protein product: CASSYSTGQSPGYTF.

The CDR3 region is CASSRDRVDTGELFF. As DNA, the CDR3 is TGTGCCAGCTCACGCGACAGGGTAGACACCGGGGAGCTGTTTTTT. The V and J genes are TRBV18 and TRBJ2-2; 7 bases fit TRBD1. The CDR3 is made up of 15 amino acids. V lost 4 bases, J lost 3 bases, and 5 bases stayed unmatched. CDR1 KGHSH and CDR2 LQKENI come from the germline V gene.

This chain links TRBV7-3 with TRBJ2-7; TRBD1 matches at 9 bases. The last part of the DNA fits TRBJ2-5 better; the J call may be wrong. Germline V CDR1 and CDR2: SGHTA, FQGTGA. The CDR3 has 15 residues. The CDR3 DNA sequence: TGTGCCAGCAGGCGCGGGACAGGGCTTCAAGAGACCCAGTACTTC. It is translated as CASRRGTGLQETQYF.

This chain uses TRBV28 with TRBJ2-3; perhaps TRBD1 as D (5 bases). CDR3 length: 13 residues. CDR1 MDHEN and CDR2 SYDVKM come from the germline V gene. The V end lost 8 bases, the J end lost 2 bases, and 11 bases lay between the germline ends. The CDR3 region is CASWGFHTDTQYF. CDR3 bases: TGTGCCAGCTGGGGCTTCCACACAGATACGCAGTATTTT.

The chain couples TRBV6-2 or TRBV6-3 to TRBJ2-7, with 7 bases lining up with TRBD2. Germline lookup yields CDR1 MNHEY and CDR2 SVGEGT. V was clipped by 4 bases and J by 1 base; unmatched bases: 4. The CDR3 runs to 14 residues. The CDR3 sequence: CASSFGLGSYEQYF. The CDR3 DNA is TGTGCCAGCAGTTTCGGACTAGGATCCTACGAGCAGTACTTC.

As to this clone: Other nucleotide sequences from this sample produce the same CDR3. The J gene is TRBJ2-7, the V gene TRBV5-1, with 7 bases lining up with TRBD1. Germline loops: CDR1 SGHRS, CDR2 YFSETQ. The CDR3 spans 12 residues. Unmatched junction bases numbered 4, after V lost 4 bases and J lost 6 bases. The DNA for the CDR3 is TGCGCCAGCAGCCTCGACAGGGTCGAGCAGTACTTC. As protein: CASSLDRVEQYF.

This clone was detected only once. The rearrangement links TRBV4-3 to TRBJ1-2, with D perhaps matching TRBD1 (6 bases). The length of the CDR3 is 17 residues. Germline V gene sequence: CDR1 LGHNA, CDR2 YSLEER. V was trimmed by 4 bases and J by 8 bases, leaving 26 bases between them. This chain's CDR3 is CASSRRSHPAAGEGYTF. The CDR3 DNA is TGCGCCAGCAGCCGAAGATCCCACCCCGCGGCAGGGGAAGGCTACACCTTC.

The J gene is TRBJ2-7, the V gene TRBV27; 12 bases are shared with TRBD1. The CDR3 runs to 16 residues. Germline CDR1 MNHEY, CDR2 SMNVEV (reference sequence). V gave up 4 bases and J gave up 4 bases; unmatched junction bases: 8. CDR3 protein: CASSSLGTGGRYEQYF. CDR3 coding DNA: TGTGCCAGCAGTTCGCTTGGGACAGGGGGCCGGTACGAGCAGTACTTC.

The CDR3 coding sequence is TGTGCCAGCAGCCCCCGAGAGACCCAGTACTTC. Translation: CASSPRETQYF. The V gene is TRBV5-8, the J gene TRBJ2-5; D uncertain. This CDR3 comprises 11 residues. Trimming took off 4 bases at V and 4 bases at J, with 5 bases between the two ends. Germline loops: CDR1 SGHTS, CDR2 YDEGEE.

This chain uses TRBV2 with TRBJ1-2, with 10 bases fitting TRBD1. The CDR3 sequence is 13 residues long. Germline-derived CDR1 and CDR2 are SNHLY and FYNNEI. V trimming: 3 bases; J trimming: 10 bases; junction bases outside the gene matches: 5. The CDR3, as DNA: TGTGCCAGCAGTGAGCAGGGGACAGGGGACTACACCTTC. Amino acid sequence: CASSEQGTGDYTF.

The CDR3 loop is CASSHRLAEYEQYF. Written as DNA, the CDR3 is TGTGCCAGCAGCCATCGGCTAGCGGAATACGAGCAGTACTTC. The J gene is TRBJ2-7, the V gene TRBV14; 7 nucleotides align to TRBD2. The CDR3 has 14 amino acids. The junction had 6 bases not matched to a gene; V was cut back by 3 bases and J by 4 bases. Per germline, CDR1 SGHDN and CDR2 FVKESK.

A single count supports this clone. This chain connects TRBV28 to TRBJ1-2; no firm D call. Trimming took 4 bases from V and 0 from J, leaving 6 bases between them. In germline, CDR1 is MDHEN, CDR2 SYDVKM. The CDR3 has 13 residues. The CDR3 is CASSSGTNYGYTF. CDR3 nucleotides: TGTGCCAGCAGTTCCGGGACTAACTATGGCTACACCTTC.

The chain has TRBV28 and TRBJ2-1; 7 bases match TRBD1. CDR1 MDHEN and CDR2 SYDVKM come from the germline V gene. This CDR3 spans 16 amino acids. J gave up 5 bases and V 6 bases, and 13 bases lay outside the gene matches. The CDR3 DNA follows: TGTGCCAGCAGCCTCCCCGGACAGGCTTTTCACAATGAGCAGTTCTTC. This codes for CASSLPGQAFHNEQFF.

The chain links TRBV9 to TRBJ2-7, with D perhaps matching TRBD2 (6 bases). CDR1 SGDLS and CDR2 YYNGEE come from the germline V gene. CDR3 length: 14 amino acids. V shed 0 bases and J shed 0 bases, with 7 bases lying between them. CDR3 sequence: CASSVGLGSYEQYF. DNA for the CDR3: TGTGCCAGCAGCGTAGGACTAGGCTCCTACGAGCAGTACTTC.

The chain recombines TRBV11-3 with TRBJ2-2; maybe TRBD2 (5 bases). V dropped 4 bases and J dropped 6 bases, with 15 bases sitting between them. This CDR3 comprises 15 residues. Germline values: CDR1 SGHNT, CDR2 YENEEA. The CDR3 nucleotides read TGTGCCAGCAGCTCGAGGGAGCCTGAGGCCGGGGAGCTGTTTTTT. This sequence encodes CASSSREPEAGELFF.

The chain is built from TRBV29-1 and TRBJ1-2; 8 bases fit TRBD1. With V trimmed by 0 bases and J by 8 bases, 5 bases remained unmatched. CDR3 length equals 13 residues. Germline V lookup: CDR1 SQVTM, CDR2 ANQGSEA. The CDR3 bases are TGCAGCGTTGAAGATCCGACAGGGGAAGGCTACACCTTC. Translating gives CSVEDPTGEGYTF. Using reference TRBV29-1 and TRBJ1-2 for the parts outside the CDR3, the full variable domain is SAVISQKPSRDICQRGTSLTIQCQVDSQVTMMFWYRQQPGQSLTLIATANQGSEATYESGFVIDKFPISRPNLTFSTLTVSNMSPEDSSIYLCSVEDPTGEGYTFGSGTRLTVV.

This chain uses TRBV19 with TRBJ1-1; tentative D call: TRBD1 (5 bases). CDR3 length equals 14 residues. The germline CDR1 and CDR2 sequences are LNHDA and SQIVND (reference sequence). V dropped 4 bases and J dropped 4 bases, with 13 bases sitting between them. CDR3 in DNA: TGTGCCAGTAGTACCCTGGTCGGGGGCACTGAAGCTTTCTTT. The encoded protein is CASSTLVGGTEAFF.